This TCR beta chain came from a study of blood T cell repertoires in COVID-19. Profiling relied on immunoSEQ multiplex PCR, and the TCRdb table lists in-frame clones only, not all of them. The repertoire consists of under 250,000 clones, with 60% to 85% occurring once and the leading ten covering more than 7%. As regards this clone: This same CDR3 is encoded by further DNA sequences in the sample.

This CDR3 is 17 amino acids long. Germline V gene data show CDR1 as SGDLS and CDR2 as YYNGEE. V lost 4 bases to trimming and J lost 0 bases; unmatched junction nucleotides: 3. The specimen was peripheral blood. The source of this sequence is a woman in her 70s with acute or convalescent COVID-19. This chain uses TRBV9 with TRBJ2-6, with 11 bases identical to TRBD2. The CDR3, as DNA: TGTGCCAGCAGCTCTAGCGGGGGGCCCTCTGGGGCCAACGTCCTGACTTTC. Its protein is CASSSSGGPSGANVLTF.